This T cell receptor (beta chain) was obtained from a study of Graves' ophthalmopathy and Graves' hyperthyroidism. Study information: Before any treatment was given, at initial diagnosis, peripheral blood was collected. Findings and limits, study-wide: The model forecast ophthalmopathy progression, reaching under 71% sensitivity and approximately 72% specificity. Most expanded clonotypes in thyroid above 0.001 frequency also showed up in blood.

The source of the PBMCs was 10 ml of fresh peripheral blood. Amplification of the TCR beta CDR3 regions used RNA transcripts (as template). In the first round, RT-PCR was carried out with HTBI primers, and a multiplex PCR formed the second round. TCRdb independently ran MiXCR on the multiplex PCR reads; one entry per CDR3 protein. The table lists 740,000 or so distinct CDR3 sequences, around 40% of them singletons. This clonotype was seen repeatedly, ten times or more. Its antigen remains unknown. The TCR was taken from an adult man with Graves' ophthalmopathy. Sequencing used peripheral blood.

CDR3 in amino acids: CSVGHTADQPQHF. The CDR3 DNA is TGCAGCGTTGGCCATACAGCCGATCAGCCCCAGCATTTT. The chain links TRBV29-1 to TRBJ1-5, with unresolved D. Trimming removed 4 bases at V and 5 bases at J, with 12 bases between. The CDR3 spans 13 residues. Germline V CDR1 and CDR2: SQVTM, ANQGSEA.